The clone carrying this T cell receptor beta chain occurred many times. Its target is not known. Preparing the TCRbeta library involved the use of unique molecular identifiers. Via MiXCR, TCRdb re-called the PCR reads, giving one row per CDR3 protein. This repertoire shows 550,000 to 800,000 distinct CDR3 sequences, about an eighth found once; its top ten account for around 0.79%. The sample originates from a study of T-cell reconstitution after alpha-beta-depleted transplantation in children. Findings and limits, study-wide: Expanded clones from the graft, numbering several hundred, reportedly supplied alpha-beta T cells about two months after transplant.

The source material was PBMCs, sampled before TCRalphabeta/CD19-depleted stem cell transplant. The TCR sequence derives from a girl aged 2-10 years with congenital amegakaryocytic thrombocytopenia, due to receive a stem cell transplant.

CDR3 amino acids: CRASGREQYF. The CDR3 nucleotides are TGCAGAGCCTCGGGGAGGGAGCAGTACTTC. The chain has TRBV29-1 and TRBJ2-7; the D gene is possibly TRBD2 (6 bases). In germline, CDR1 is SQVTM, CDR2 ANQGSEA. This CDR3 is 10 amino acids long.